The clone carrying this TCR beta chain was picked up a small number of times. The data originate from a study of T-cell reconstitution after alpha-beta-depleted transplantation in children. As it was prepared, the TCRbeta library received unique molecular identifiers. In TCRdb, the PCR reads were re-called with MiXCR into one record per CDR3 protein. The data show over 70,000 distinct CDR3 sequences, approximately 9.2% seen once. Germline V gene sequence: CDR1 ENHRY, CDR2 SYGVKD. The V gene lost 5 bases and the J gene lost 0 bases, with 11 bases spanning the gap. This CDR3 has 16 amino acids. The TCR comes from a human donor who donated a stem cell graft to a child with congenital amegakaryocytic thrombocytopenia. This chain connects TRBV10-3 to TRBJ2-6; no reliable D call. This specimen consisted of PBMCs from the stem cell graft donor, obtained from the stem cell graft. CDR3 DNA: TGTGCCATCAGTAAAGACCTTCACTCTGGGGCCAACGTCCTGACTTTC. As protein: CAISKDLHSGANVLTF.